One and the same sample provided the 22 T cell receptor beta chains below, sequenced in a study of T cells in Graves' hyperthyroidism and ophthalmopathy. Amplified regions were TCR beta CDR3 sequences from RNA transcripts. HTBI primers were the set used in a first-round RT-PCR of the TCR CDR3. TCRdb re-analysed the multiplex PCR reads in MiXCR, keeping a single row per CDR3 protein. The sample contains roughly 580,000 distinct CDR3 sequences, approximately 15% of which appear only once. Sequences were obtained from blood. These receptors were obtained from a young woman with Graves' hyperthyroidism that later progressed to Graves' ophthalmopathy.

In this sample, this clonotype turned up many times. The chain joins TRBV12-3 or TRBV12-4 to TRBJ1-1; the D gene is possibly TRBD1 (6 bases). Trimming left V 0 bases short and J 0 bases short, with 8 bases between. The CDR3 spans 15 residues. The CDR3 here is CASSLARGVNTEAFF. The CDR3 DNA is TGTGCCAGCAGTTTAGCCAGGGGTGTGAACACTGAAGCTTTCTTT.

Notes on this clonotype: Given a much more abundant clone one base away, this may be a read error. V gene TRBV20-1 combines with J gene TRBJ1-2; the D is unclear. This CDR3 has 12 residues. The germline V gene has CDR1 DFQATT and CDR2 SNEGSKA (reference sequence). The CDR3 is CGARTANYGYTF. In DNA, the CDR3 is TGCGGTGCTAGGACGGCTAACTATGGCTACACCTTC.

This clonotype was seen many times. J is TRBJ1-2 and V is TRBV12-3 or TRBV12-4; D may be TRBD1 (5 bases). Trimming cost V 6 bases and J 4 bases, with 12 bases left between them. The length of the CDR3 is 13 residues. CDR3 protein: CASRGVTAYGYTF. The CDR3 nucleotides read TGTGCCAGCAGGGGGGTTACGGCCTATGGCTACACCTTC.

This clonotype showed up many times. The CDR3 loop reads CASSYSKGREQYF. CDR3 nucleotide sequence: TGTGCCAGCAGTTACTCGAAGGGGCGCGAGCAGTACTTC. The genes are TRBV6-5 and TRBJ2-7, with D perhaps TRBD1 (5 bases). Germline CDR1 is MNHEY and CDR2 is SVGAGI. Trimming took 0 bases from V and 6 from J, leaving 9 bases between them. The CDR3 totals 13 residues.

This clonotype was recorded at least ten times. The rearrangement joins TRBV10-2 to TRBJ2-1; 8 positions match TRBD1. Trimming at V came to 7 bases and at J to 5 bases, leaving 10 bases not matched to a gene. The CDR3 is 15 residues long. Germline CDR1 and CDR2: WSHSY and SAAADI. The CDR3 coding sequence is TGCGCCAGCACCCGTGGGCAGGGGGCGAACAATGAGCAGTTCTTC. Protein sequence: CASTRGQGANNEQFF.

The rearrangement uses TRBV12-3 or TRBV12-4 and TRBJ2-1; tentatively, D is TRBD1 (8 bases). This CDR3 comprises 16 residues. V lost 3 bases and J 8 bases, leaving 20 bases between the germline ends. The CDR3 loop is CASSLIGQGLIDEQFF. For the CDR3, the DNA is TGTGCCAGCAGTTTGATTGGACAGGGACTAATCGATGAGCAGTTCTTC.

In this sample, this clonotype turned up many times. The chain links TRBV7-2 to TRBJ2-3, with no clear D. Trimming took off 4 bases at V and 4 bases at J, with 6 bases between the two ends. CDR3 size: 12 residues. Germline CDR1 SGHTA, CDR2 FQGNSA. In DNA, the CDR3 is TGTGCCAGCAGCTACAACCCAGATACGCAGTATTTT. As protein: CASSYNPDTQYF.

The rearrangement joins TRBV7-2 to TRBJ2-1; 11 bases agree with TRBD2. The CDR3 is 17 amino acids. Germline-derived CDR1 and CDR2 are SGHTA and FQGNSA. V dropped 4 bases and J dropped 5; count of bases not matched to a gene: 10. DNA of the CDR3: TGTGCCAGCAGCTCGCCCAATAGCGGGGGGGTAAACAATGAGCAGTTCTTC. Its protein is CASSSPNSGGVNNEQFF.

This clonotype was seen at least ten times. V gene TRBV29-1 combines with J gene TRBJ2-7; D tentatively reads TRBD1 or TRBD2 (5 bases each). The V end was cut by 6 bases, the J end by 3 bases, with 9 bases between. Germline lookup yields CDR1 SQVTM and CDR2 ANQGSEA. This CDR3 is 11 amino acids long. The CDR3 DNA sequence: TGCAGCGTCCGGGACCACTACGAGCAGTACTTC. Translating it yields CSVRDHYEQYF.

The chain uses TRBV11-3 and TRBJ1-3; D is possibly TRBD1 (5 bases). CDR3 length: 14 residues. V lost 5 bases and J lost 8, with 16 bases in between. CDR1 SGHNT and CDR2 YENEEA come from the germline V gene. The CDR3 region is CASSPEAGSHTIYF. The CDR3 DNA reads as TGTGCCAGCAGCCCCGAGGCAGGGAGCCACACCATATATTTT.

This clonotype was observed at least ten times. CDR3 nucleotide sequence: TGTGCCAGCAACGCAGTTATCGTAGAGACCCAGTACTTC. Translated: CASNAVIVETQYF. V usage is TRBV2 and J usage is TRBJ2-5; D uncertain. This CDR3 contains 13 residues. V was shortened by 7 bases and J by 4 bases, with 13 bases between the two germline ends. From germline, CDR1 is SNHLY and CDR2 FYNNEI.

At least ten counts were recorded for this clonotype. This chain uses TRBV7-2 with TRBJ1-1; D gene uncertain. The germline V gene has CDR1 SGHTA and CDR2 FQGNSA. CDR3 length: 14 amino acids. The ends were cut back, 4 bases at V and 6 bases at J, with 15 bases in the middle. For the CDR3, the DNA is TGTGCCAGCAGCTCTACACTGGGGTCGTCTGAAGCTTTCTTT. This sequence encodes CASSSTLGSSEAFF.

In this sample, this clonotype turned up many times. The gene calls are TRBV6-1 and TRBJ2-6; D ambiguous. The CDR3 spans 16 residues. Trimming took 2 bases from V and 2 from J, leaving 10 bases between them. Germline values: CDR1 MNHNS, CDR2 SASEGT. The CDR3 sequence is CASSENGGAGANVLTF. The CDR3 DNA follows: TGTGCCAGCAGTGAAAACGGCGGCGCTGGGGCCAACGTCCTGACTTTC.

The sample holds many counts of this clonotype. The chain's CDR3 is CAWTRTIGAVSPLHF. For the CDR3, the DNA is TGTGCCTGGACCCGGACAATCGGGGCGGTCTCACCCCTCCACTTT. The chain combines TRBV30 with TRBJ1-6; a possible D gene is TRBD1 (5 bases). CDR3 size: 15 residues. Deletions cut 4 bases from V and 10 bases from J, with 20 bases between. CDR1 is GTSNPN, CDR2 SVGIG, per germline (reference sequence).

This clonotype was counted at least ten times. The chain carries TRBV12-5 and TRBJ1-6; TRBD1 aligns across 8 bases. V dropped 4 bases and J dropped 9; count of bases not matched to a gene: 5. Germline CDR1 is LGHNT and CDR2 is FRNRAP. The CDR3 has 14 residues. CDR3 amino acids: CASGSGQGSSPLHF. As DNA, the CDR3 is TGTGCTAGTGGTTCCGGACAGGGAAGTTCACCCCTCCACTTT.

This clonotype was seen many times. CDR3 in DNA: TGTGCCAGCAGCTTAGGGGACTCACTTTACGAGCAGTACTTC. As protein: CASSLGDSLYEQYF. V usage is TRBV7-9 and J usage is TRBJ2-7; D might be TRBD2 (6 bases). Germline V gene data show CDR1 as SEHNR and CDR2 as FQNEAQ (reference sequence). CDR3 length: 14 residues. V was pared by 1 base and J by 4 bases, with 11 bases between.

In its sample, this clonotype was seen many times. One junction end disagrees with the germline gene, perhaps due to a read error. The rearrangement uses TRBV10-3 and TRBJ1-1; 7 bases map to TRBD1. Germline-derived CDR1 and CDR2 are ENHRY and SYGVKD. The CDR3 has 13 amino acids. CDR3 in amino acids: CAISQTGNPEAFF. The CDR3 nucleotides are TGTGCCATCAGTCAGACAGGGAACCCTGAAGCTTTCTTT.

This clonotype was found many times. This chain links TRBV10-3 with TRBJ1-3; possible D gene TRBD1, 6 bases. Germline-derived CDR1 and CDR2 are ENHRY and SYGVKD. The ends were cut back, 3 bases at V and 5 bases at J, with 14 bases in the middle. The CDR3 length is 15 residues. Written as DNA, the CDR3 is TGTGCCATCAGTGAAGGACGGGACACCCGAAACACCATATATTTT. It codes for CAISEGRDTRNTIYF.

This clonotype was counted many times. The chain links TRBV11-3 to TRBJ2-1, with 10 nucleotides matching TRBD2. The CDR3 length is 16 residues. Germline CDR1 SGHNT, CDR2 YENEEA. The J segment lost 6 bases and the V segment lost 4 bases, leaving 9 bases of the junction unmatched. This CDR3 is CASSSSDLAGGNEQFF. DNA of the CDR3: TGTGCCAGCAGCTCCTCCGACTTAGCGGGAGGCAATGAGCAGTTCTTC.

The chain carries TRBV5-5 and TRBJ2-3; D is possibly TRBD2 (5 bases). V lost 3 bases, J lost 5 bases, and 19 bases lay in between. Germline V gene data show CDR1 as SGHKS and CDR2 as YYEKEE (reference sequence). This CDR3 spans 16 amino acids. CDR3 protein: CASSSWTSTTGDTQYF. The CDR3 DNA reads as TGTGCCAGCAGCTCTTGGACTTCTACGACGGGAGATACGCAGTATTTT.

Only a few counts were recorded for this clonotype. The V gene is TRBV4-2, the J gene TRBJ2-7; D is perhaps TRBD2 (6 bases). The length of the CDR3 is 14 residues. With 1 base removed from V and 3 bases from J, the gap between germline ends came to 10 bases. CDR1 and CDR2 (germline): LGHNA, YNFKEQ. The CDR3 loop is CASSQGLEDYEQYF. CDR3 in DNA: TGTGCCAGCAGCCAAGGACTAGAGGACTACGAGCAGTACTTC.

This clonotype has just a few counts. V is TRBV12-3 or TRBV12-4 and J is TRBJ1-5; D unclear. The CDR3 sequence is 13 residues long. Trimming took off 2 bases at V and 5 bases at J, with 7 bases between the two ends. In DNA form, the CDR3 reads TGTGCCAGCAGTTTAATGGAGGATCAGCCCCAGCATTTT. As protein: CASSLMEDQPQHF.